This T cell receptor (beta chain) was sequenced during a study of T cells in Graves' hyperthyroidism and ophthalmopathy. The CDR3 sequence is 14 residues long. The germline V gene has CDR1 SNHLY and CDR2 FYNNEI. V lost 1 base to trimming and J lost 5 bases, with 8 bases between them. Stable hyperthyroidism: no ophthalmopathy progression over 18 months of follow-up. Amplified TCR beta CDR3 regions came from RNA transcripts. RT-PCR in the first round (using the HTBI primer set) targeted the TCR CDR3. TCRdb itself ran the multiplex PCR reads through MiXCR, one entry per CDR3 protein. The repertoire holds approximately 200,000 distinct CDR3 sequences, approximately 16% seen once, with roughly 44% in the top ten.

This sequence originates from a man in his forties with Graves' hyperthyroidism. Specimen: blood. The chain is built from TRBV2 and TRBJ2-2; the D is unclear. CDR3: CASSEEERTGELFF. CDR3 sequence (DNA): TGTGCCAGCAGTGAAGAAGAAAGGACCGGGGAGCTGTTTTTT.